The present TCR beta chain was sequenced within a study of blood T cells in healthy people across ages. Findings and limits, study-wide: Shifts in expanded clonotypes may have been confounded by donor CMV status, which was unknown. TCR beta diversity tracked closely with naive T cell percentage.

About this clonotype: Its antigen is unidentified.

Alongside a J-beta primer mix, a sample-barcoded 5' primer served in a second PCR lasting 7 to 11 cycles. Each cDNA molecule, via a template-switch adaptor with 12 random nucleotides, was tagged. From the 5' RACE reads, TCRdb called clonotypes with MiXCR, one entry per CDR3 protein. Here the sample spans hundreds of thousands of distinct CDR3 sequences, over 45% being singletons. Losses at the gene ends were 3 bases for V and 10 bases for J; bases not matched to a gene: 8. Germline assignment: CDR1 SNHLY and CDR2 FYNNEI. The length of the CDR3 is 15 residues. The sequenced material came from blood. The V gene is TRBV2, the J gene TRBJ2-1, with 11 bases fitting TRBD2. This sequence originates from a man aged 30-40 years in good health. CDR3 nucleotide sequence: TGTGCCAGCAGTGAGCCGACTAGCGGGGCCCCGGAGCAGTTCTTC. Protein sequence: CASSEPTSGAPEQFF.